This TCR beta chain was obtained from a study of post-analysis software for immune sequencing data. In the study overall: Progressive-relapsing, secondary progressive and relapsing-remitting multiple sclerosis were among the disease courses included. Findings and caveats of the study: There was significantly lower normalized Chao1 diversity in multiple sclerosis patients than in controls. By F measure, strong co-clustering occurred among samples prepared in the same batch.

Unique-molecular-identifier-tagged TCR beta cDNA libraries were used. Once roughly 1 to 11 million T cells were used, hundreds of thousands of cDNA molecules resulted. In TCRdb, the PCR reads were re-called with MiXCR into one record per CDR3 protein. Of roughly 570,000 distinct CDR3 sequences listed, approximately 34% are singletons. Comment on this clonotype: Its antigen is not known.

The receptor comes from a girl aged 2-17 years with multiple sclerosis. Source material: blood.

The CDR3 region is CSAGGQGEGEQYF. The CDR3, as DNA: TGCAGTGCTGGAGGACAGGGCGAGGGCGAGCAGTACTTC. This chain links TRBV20-1 with TRBJ2-7; TRBD1 matches at 8 bases. CDR1 is DFQATT, CDR2 SNEGSKA, per germline (reference sequence). The V segment lost 5 bases and the J segment 6 bases; nucleotides outside the gene matches: 9. This CDR3 region has 13 residues.